These 20 T cell receptor beta chains came from one sample sequenced in a study of blood T cell repertoires in COVID-19 (dated by TCRdb to about 2020). Library creation used the immunoSEQ multiplex PCR assay. Entries here come from immuneACCESS through TCRdb and include only in-frame sequences with V and J called. Some clones fail to appear in such tables; in the studies checked, an unresolved V gene covers under half of the shortfall, and the cause of the remainder is unknown. For this sample the table gives roughly 500,000 clones, of which 89% were detected only once. 0.9% of the sample comes from the top ten. Source material: peripheral blood. The receptors shown here come from a man between 18 and 35 years old with COVID-19, enrolled during active disease.

The gene calls are TRBV15 and TRBJ2-3; D is perhaps TRBD2 (6 bases). V dropped 5 bases and J dropped 5 bases, with 17 bases sitting between them. The germline gives CDR1 LNHNV, CDR2 YYDKDF (reference sequence). This CDR3 comprises 15 residues. CDR3 in amino acids: CATSGSGVRRDTQYF. DNA for the CDR3: TGTGCCACCAGCGGCTCGGGAGTAAGGAGAGATACGCAGTATTTT.

This chain uses TRBV7-9 with TRBJ1-6; D is ambiguous. The CDR3 sequence is 14 residues long. Trimming took 5 bases from V and 6 from J, leaving 11 bases between them. CDR1 is SEHNR and CDR2 is FQNEAQ in the germline V gene (reference sequence). Here the CDR3 reads CASSPKKSNSPLHF. CDR3 bases: TGTGCCAGCAGCCCCAAAAAGAGTAATTCACCCCTCCACTTT.

This chain joins TRBV4-1 and TRBJ2-2; no definite D call. This CDR3 is 16 amino acids long. With 2 bases removed from V and 7 bases from J, the gap between germline ends came to 17 bases. Germline V CDR1 and CDR2: MGHRA, YSYEKL. Here the CDR3 reads CASSQIFSQHGGELFF. The CDR3 bases are TGCGCCAGCAGCCAAATTTTTAGCCAGCACGGCGGGGAGCTGTTTTTT.

The chain combines TRBV7-9 with TRBJ2-5; TRBD2 is a possible D gene (5 bases). CDR3 length: 14 amino acids. CDR1 is SEHNR, CDR2 FQNEAQ, per germline (reference sequence). V was trimmed by 1 base and J by 4 bases, leaving 10 bases between them. CDR3 DNA sequence: TGTGCCAGCAGCTTAGAGCGGCTAGGAGAGACCCAGTACTTC. This codes for CASSLERLGETQYF.

This chain connects TRBV9 to TRBJ1-1, with 7 bases matching TRBD1. Germline V gene sequence: CDR1 SGDLS, CDR2 YYNGEE. The junction had 7 bases not matched to a gene; V was cut back by 4 bases and J by 4 bases. CDR3 length: 14 residues. CDR3 region: CASSLTGVGTEAFF. For the CDR3, the DNA is TGTGCCAGCAGCTTAACAGGGGTGGGCACTGAAGCTTTCTTT.

This chain connects TRBV2 to TRBJ2-7; 7 nucleotides match TRBD2. J was trimmed by 2 bases and V by 8 bases; bases with no gene match: 6. This CDR3 is built from 13 residues. In germline, CDR1 is SNHLY, CDR2 FYNNEI. The CDR3 reads CASGGGVTYEQYF. Here the CDR3 DNA reads TGTGCCAGCGGGGGGGGAGTAACCTACGAGCAGTACTTC.

The chain has TRBV5-6 and TRBJ2-2, with 8 bases matching TRBD2. Germline CDR1 reads SGHDT; CDR2 reads YYEEEE. The CDR3 has 15 amino acids. The V gene end was trimmed by 2 bases and the J gene end by 4 bases; junction bases not matched to a gene: 4. CDR3 bases: TGTGCCAGCAGCTTCGGGACTAGGAGCACCGGGGAGCTGTTTTTT. Amino acid sequence: CASSFGTRSTGELFF.

This clone showed up just a few times. V is TRBV5-1 and J is TRBJ2-7; 9 bases map to TRBD1. Germline CDR1 reads SGHRS; CDR2 reads YFSETQ. This CDR3 has 13 amino acids. The V gene end was trimmed by 3 bases and the J gene end by 3 bases; junction bases not matched to a gene: 1. CDR3 sequence reads: CASSSGQGYEQYF. CDR3 in DNA: TGCGCCAGCAGCTCGGGACAGGGCTACGAGCAGTACTTC.

CDR3 protein: CASSFLSTGANSPLHF. The CDR3 DNA reads TGTGCCAGCAGTTTCCTCTCGACAGGGGCAAATTCACCCCTCCACTTT. The chain employs TRBV28 and TRBJ1-6, with 8 nucleotides matching TRBD1. This CDR3 spans 16 amino acids. Germline values: CDR1 MDHEN, CDR2 SYDVKM. V lost 3 bases, J lost 7 bases, and 8 bases stayed unmatched.

The chain couples TRBV5-1 to TRBJ2-1; 7 bases match TRBD1. The CDR3 has 15 residues. The junction had 8 bases not matched to a gene; V was cut back by 3 bases and J by 5 bases. Per germline, CDR1 SGHRS and CDR2 YFSETQ. The CDR3 bases are TGCGCCAGCAGCTCCCTCGGGGACAGCAACAATGAGCAGTTCTTC. This gives the protein CASSSLGDSNNEQFF.

This chain joins TRBV4-1 and TRBJ2-1; 8 bases map to TRBD1. CDR1 is MGHRA and CDR2 is YSYEKL in the germline V gene. This CDR3 comprises 16 residues. V shed 4 bases and J 0 bases; nucleotides not matched to a gene: 5. As DNA, the CDR3 is TGCGCCAGCAGCCGAGGGGACAGGAGCTCCTACAATGAGCAGTTCTTC. Encoded protein: CASSRGDRSSYNEQFF.

The V call is TRBV6-5, the J call TRBJ2-7; a possible D gene is TRBD1 (5 bases). The germline CDR1 and CDR2 sequences are MNHEY and SVGAGI. The ends were cut back, 6 bases at V and 0 bases at J, with 6 bases in the middle. This CDR3 comprises 12 residues. In nucleotides, the CDR3 is TGTGCCAGCAGACAGGTCTCCTACGAGCAGTACTTC. Its protein product is CASRQVSYEQYF.

Comment on this clone: The same CDR3 also results from other DNA sequences found in this sample. The rearrangement links TRBV6-5 to TRBJ1-5; no reliable D call. Trimming cost V 5 bases and J 1 base, with 9 bases left between them. Germline V gene lookup returns CDR1 MNHEY and CDR2 SVGAGI. CDR3 length: 14 residues. This chain's CDR3 is CASSPRGSNQPQHF. As DNA, the CDR3 is TGTGCCAGCAGTCCACGGGGAAGCAATCAGCCCCAGCATTTT.

The chain couples TRBV4-1 to TRBJ2-1, with TRBD2 matching over 12 bases. With 5 bases clipped from V and 8 bases from J, the junction kept 10 bases outside the gene matches. Germline V gives CDR1 MGHRA, CDR2 YSYEKL. The CDR3 is made up of 16 amino acids. The CDR3 DNA sequence: TGCGCCAGCAGCTACCTAGCGGGGGGGCCCCTGCATGAGCAGTTCTTC. This codes for CASSYLAGGPLHEQFF.

This clone was picked up one time. The rearrangement links TRBV6-2 or TRBV6-3 to TRBJ1-5; D is ambiguous. Trimming cost V 0 bases and J 7 bases, with 7 bases left between them. Germline V gene lookup returns CDR1 MNHEY and CDR2 SVGEGT. CDR3 length: 13 residues. The CDR3 sequence: CASSYSRVQPQHF. In DNA, the CDR3 is TGTGCCAGCAGTTACTCGAGAGTCCAGCCCCAGCATTTT.

V gene TRBV27 combines with J gene TRBJ2-7; D not certain. The length of the CDR3 is 15 residues. Germline lookup yields CDR1 MNHEY and CDR2 SMNVEV (reference sequence). The V gene lost 2 bases and the J gene lost 2 bases, with 13 bases spanning the gap. The DNA of the CDR3 is TGTGCCAGCAGTTTAGGTCCAGGTGACACCTACGAGCAGTACTTC. It is translated as CASSLGPGDTYEQYF.

The V gene is TRBV19, the J gene TRBJ2-1, with 7 bases aligning to TRBD2. This CDR3 is built from 15 residues. Looked up from germline, CDR1 is LNHDA and CDR2 is SQIVND (reference sequence). After removal of 3 bases from V and 3 bases from J, the junction contained 5 bases not matched to a gene. The CDR3 region has the DNA TGTGCCAGTAGTATCGGGCTAGCGGACTACAATGAGCAGTTCTTC. As protein: CASSIGLADYNEQFF. The whole variable domain, filled in from reference TRBV19 and TRBJ2-1, reads DGGITQSPKYLFRKEGQNVTLSCEQNLNHDAMYWYRQDPGQGLRLIYYSQIVNDFQKGDIAEGYSVSREKKESFPLTVTSAQKNPTAFYLCASSIGLADYNEQFFGPGTRLTVL.

This clone was recorded once. The rearrangement joins TRBV5-8 to TRBJ2-3; 11 bases fit TRBD2. The CDR3 is 16 amino acids. Germline V gene lookup returns CDR1 SGHTS and CDR2 YDEGEE. V was pared by 3 bases and J by 1 base, with 4 bases of the junction left unmatched. In nucleotides, the CDR3 is TGTGCCAGCAGCTCAATACTAGCGGGAGGCACAGATACGCAGTATTTT. Its protein product is CASSSILAGGTDTQYF.

This chain connects TRBV19 to TRBJ1-2; maybe TRBD1 (6 bases). The V end lost 6 bases, the J end lost 3 bases, and 11 bases lay between the germline ends. From germline, CDR1 is LNHDA and CDR2 SQIVND (reference sequence). The CDR3 totals 13 residues. Here the CDR3 reads CASRDWTDYGYTF. CDR3 DNA sequence: TGTGCCAGTAGGGACTGGACAGACTATGGCTACACCTTC. The variable domain in full, with the rest retrieved from reference TRBV19 and TRBJ1-2, is DGGITQSPKYLFRKEGQNVTLSCEQNLNHDAMYWYRQDPGQGLRLIYYSQIVNDFQKGDIAEGYSVSREKKESFPLTVTSAQKNPTAFYLCASRDWTDYGYTFGSGTRLTVV.

This clone was detected once. This rearrangement joins TRBV2 to TRBJ1-2, with D perhaps matching TRBD1 (6 bases). Germline V gene data show CDR1 as SNHLY and CDR2 as FYNNEI. Trimming removed 7 bases from V and 2 bases from J, with 23 bases in between. The CDR3 is 17 amino acids. The CDR3 region has the DNA TGTGCCAGCACCGACTCCGTAGGACAGCTACAGAACTATGGCTACACCTTC. It is translated as CASTDSVGQLQNYGYTF.